This TCR beta chain is from a study of blood T cell repertoires in COVID-19. Study-level background: Acute and convalescent COVID-19 specimens originated in the United States, Italy and Spain. Sample material is recorded as cDNA or gDNA derived from T cells, B-cell-depleted T cells, or PBMCs.

V shed 6 bases, J shed 10 bases, and the junction held 8 bases outside the gene matches. The CDR3 consists of 13 residues. Profiled with immunoSEQ multiplex PCR; TCRdb holds only in-frame clones, not every one. The sample shows 130,000 to 150,000 clones, 80% of them seen only once. Sample: peripheral blood. This chain uses TRBV23-1 with TRBJ2-1; 8 bases fit TRBD1. TRBV23-1 is labeled an ORF, and its function is uncertain. The receptor's source is a man aged 70 or older who had recovered from COVID-19. The CDR3 DNA is TGCGCCAGCAGGAGACAGGGGTTGCGGGAGCAGTTCTTC. Residues: CASRRQGLREQFF.